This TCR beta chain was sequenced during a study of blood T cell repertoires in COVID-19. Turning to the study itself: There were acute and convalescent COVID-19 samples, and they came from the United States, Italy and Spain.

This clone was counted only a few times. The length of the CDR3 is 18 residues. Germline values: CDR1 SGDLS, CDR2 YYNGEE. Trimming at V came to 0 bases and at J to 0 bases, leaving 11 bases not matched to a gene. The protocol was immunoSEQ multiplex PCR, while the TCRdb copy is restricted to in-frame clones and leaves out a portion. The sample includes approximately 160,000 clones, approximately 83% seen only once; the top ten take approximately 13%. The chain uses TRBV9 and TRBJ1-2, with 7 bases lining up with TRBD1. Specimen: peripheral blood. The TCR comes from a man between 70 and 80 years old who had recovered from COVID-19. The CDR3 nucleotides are TGTGCCAGCAGCGTAGAGGGGGCAACGGGTTGGACTAACTATGGCTACACCTTC. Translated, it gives CASSVEGATGWTNYGYTF.